The clone carrying this T cell receptor (beta chain) was observed a handful of times. Researchers prepared the TCRbeta library using unique molecular identifiers, the study reports. TCRdb ran MiXCR on the PCR reads and lists one entry per CDR3 protein. The table lists about 980,000 distinct CDR3 sequences, about 29% of them singletons. This sample was included in a study of T-cell reconstitution after alpha-beta-depleted transplantation in children. This sequence originates from a boy in the first two years of life who had a stem cell transplant for SCID, so the T cells may come from the graft donor. This sample comprised PBMCs, mostly from graft donor cells, obtained 360 days after TCRalphabeta/CD19-depleted stem cell transplant.

In DNA form, the CDR3 reads TGTGCCAGCAGCGCTCCGGGACCACCCTACAATGAGCAGTTCTTC. Translating gives CASSAPGPPYNEQFF. The V gene is TRBV5-6, the J gene TRBJ2-1, with D possibly being TRBD1 or TRBD2 (5 bases each). Trimming took 4 bases from V and 2 from J, leaving 13 bases between them. The CDR3 is made up of 15 amino acids. CDR1 SGHDT and CDR2 YYEEEE come from the germline V gene.